One sample yielded the 10 T cell receptor beta chains listed below, sequenced in a study of blood T cell repertoires in COVID-19. Assay: immunoSEQ multiplex PCR; the TCRdb copy retains only in-frame clones and omits some. The table has 140,000 to 150,000 clones, 70% to 90% seen once; the top ten hold roughly 3.9%. The sample was PBMCs or T cells enriched from blood (not recorded which). The receptors come from a man aged 50 to 60 who had recovered from COVID-19.

The chain couples TRBV11-2 to TRBJ2-2; TRBD1 matches at 11 bases. Trimming cost V 6 bases and J 6 bases; bases outside gene matches: 6. Germline lookup yields CDR1 SGHAT and CDR2 FQNNGV. This CDR3 has 15 residues. CDR3 sequence: CASRAPGQGAGELFF. Here the CDR3 DNA reads TGTGCCAGCAGGGCTCCGGGACAGGGGGCCGGGGAGCTGTTTTTT.

The rearrangement uses TRBV20-1 and TRBJ2-7; 11 positions agree with TRBD2. There are 14 residues in the CDR3. Germline CDR1 DFQATT, CDR2 SNEGSKA (reference sequence). V was clipped by 3 bases and J by 5 bases; unmatched bases: 6. The CDR3 DNA reads as TGCAGTGCTAGTTTGACTAGCGGGAAGCACGAGCAGTACTTC. It translates to CSASLTSGKHEQYF.

A few counts support this clone. The V gene is TRBV7-3, the J gene TRBJ2-7, with D maybe TRBD2 (6 bases). Trimming shortened V by 2 bases and J by 6 bases, and 14 bases separated the two germline ends. Germline values: CDR1 SGHTA, CDR2 FQGTGA. CDR3 length equals 14 residues. As DNA, the CDR3 is TGTGCCAGCAGCTTATTTGGCCTAGCGCGCGAGCAGTACTTC. This codes for CASSLFGLAREQYF.

The chain recombines TRBV6-6 with TRBJ1-1; D might be TRBD1 (6 bases). Trimming took 4 bases from V and 1 from J, leaving 7 bases between them. Germline assignment: CDR1 MNHNY and CDR2 SVGAGI (reference sequence). The length of the CDR3 is 13 residues. CDR3 protein: CASSSRGNTEAFF. CDR3 coding DNA: TGTGCCAGCAGTTCCAGGGGGAACACTGAAGCTTTCTTT.

This rearrangement joins TRBV28 to TRBJ1-2; 8 nucleotides match TRBD1. V lost 8 bases to trimming and J lost 6 bases; unmatched junction nucleotides: 11. The CDR3 is 14 residues long. Germline CDR1 is MDHEN and CDR2 is SYDVKM. The CDR3 DNA is TGTGCCAGCCTCCCGGGCAGGGGGCGAAATGGCTACACCTTC. It specifies CASLPGRGRNGYTF.

The chain links TRBV27 to TRBJ1-6, with TRBD1 as a possible D gene (6 bases). In germline, CDR1 is MNHEY, CDR2 SMNVEV (reference sequence). The CDR3 extends over 12 amino acids. Trimming cost V 4 bases and J 8 bases, with 6 bases left between them. CDR3 region: CASSYRDSPLHF. CDR3 DNA: TGTGCCAGCAGTTACAGGGATTCACCCCTCCACTTT.

The chain has TRBV11-2 and TRBJ2-6, with TRBD2 identical over 11 bases. From germline, CDR1 is SGHAT and CDR2 FQNNGV. This CDR3 comprises 18 residues. The V gene end was trimmed by 4 bases and the J gene end by 2 bases; junction bases not matched to a gene: 7. The CDR3 DNA reads as TGTGCCAGCAGCTCATTAGCGGGAGGGCCCCCTGGGGCCAACGTCCTGACTTTC. This gives the protein CASSSLAGGPPGANVLTF.

The genes are TRBV5-4 and TRBJ1-3; D possibly corresponds to TRBD1 (5 bases). CDR1 is SGHNT, CDR2 YYREEE, per germline (reference sequence). The ends were cut back, 2 bases at V and 0 bases at J, with 12 bases in the middle. The CDR3 has 16 residues. The CDR3 spells CASSFRQSSSGNTIYF. The CDR3 nucleotides read TGTGCCAGCAGCTTCCGACAGAGTTCCTCTGGAAACACCATATATTTT.

This chain connects TRBV14 to TRBJ1-6; 10 nucleotides align to TRBD1. Looked up from germline, CDR1 is SGHDN and CDR2 is FVKESK. There are 16 residues in the CDR3. V shed 3 bases and J 7 bases; nucleotides not matched to a gene: 6. This CDR3 reads CASSQGGQGWNSPLHF. CDR3 DNA sequence: TGTGCCAGCAGCCAGGGGGGACAGGGGTGGAATTCACCCCTCCACTTT.

The chain is built from TRBV28 and TRBJ1-2; D may be TRBD1 (5 bases). The CDR3 spans 12 residues. Germline lookup yields CDR1 MDHEN and CDR2 SYDVKM. Trimming pared 7 bases from V and 4 bases from J, leaving 10 bases between. The CDR3 loop is CASTGRLYGYTF. The CDR3 coding sequence is TGTGCCAGCACAGGGCGCCTCTATGGCTACACCTTC.